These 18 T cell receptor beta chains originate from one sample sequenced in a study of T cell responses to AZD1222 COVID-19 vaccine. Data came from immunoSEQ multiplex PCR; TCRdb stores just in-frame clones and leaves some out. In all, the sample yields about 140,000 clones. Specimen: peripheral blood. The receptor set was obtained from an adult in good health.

CDR3 nucleotides: TGTGCCAGCAGTGAATTGGTTCCGTCACCCAGCTCCTACAATGAGCAGTTCTTC. Translation: CASSELVPSPSSYNEQFF. This chain connects TRBV2 to TRBJ2-1; no reliable D call. This CDR3 has 18 residues. Trimming took 2 bases from V and 0 from J, leaving 17 bases between them. Germline CDR1 reads SNHLY; CDR2 reads FYNNEI. Full variable domain (remainder filled in from reference TRBV2 and TRBJ2-1): EPEVTQTPSHQVTQMGQEVILRCVPISNHLYFYWYRQILGQKVEFLVSFYNNEISEKSEIFDDQFSVERPDGSNFTLKIRSTKLEDSAMYFCASSELVPSPSSYNEQFFGPGTRLTVL.

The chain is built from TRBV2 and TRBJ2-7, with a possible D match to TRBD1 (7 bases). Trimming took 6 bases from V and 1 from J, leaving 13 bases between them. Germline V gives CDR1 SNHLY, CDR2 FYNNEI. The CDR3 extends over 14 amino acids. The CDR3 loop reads CASRRQGGSYEQYF. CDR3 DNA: TGTGCCAGCAGGCGACAGGGAGGATCCTACGAGCAGTACTTC.

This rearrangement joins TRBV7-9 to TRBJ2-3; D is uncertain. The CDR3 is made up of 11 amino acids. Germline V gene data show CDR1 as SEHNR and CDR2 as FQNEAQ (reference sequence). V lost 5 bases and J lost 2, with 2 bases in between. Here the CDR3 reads CASSHTDTQYF. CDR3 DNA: TGTGCCAGCAGCCACACAGATACGCAGTATTTT.

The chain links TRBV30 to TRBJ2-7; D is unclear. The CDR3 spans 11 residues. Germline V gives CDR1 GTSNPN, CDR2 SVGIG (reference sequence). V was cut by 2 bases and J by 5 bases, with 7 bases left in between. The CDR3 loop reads CAWSPAHEQYF. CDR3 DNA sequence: TGTGCCTGGAGTCCCGCCCACGAGCAGTACTTC.

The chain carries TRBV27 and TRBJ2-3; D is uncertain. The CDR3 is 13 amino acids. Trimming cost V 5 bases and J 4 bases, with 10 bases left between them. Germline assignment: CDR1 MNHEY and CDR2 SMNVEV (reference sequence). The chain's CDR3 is CASSLSIADTQYF. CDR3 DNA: TGTGCCAGCAGTCTAAGTATAGCAGATACGCAGTATTTT.

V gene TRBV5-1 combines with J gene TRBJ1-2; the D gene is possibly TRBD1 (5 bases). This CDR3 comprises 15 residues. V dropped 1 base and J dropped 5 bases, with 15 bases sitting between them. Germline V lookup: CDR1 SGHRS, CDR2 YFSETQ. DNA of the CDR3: TGCGCCAGCAGCTTGCGGCAGGGAGCCTTGTATGGCTACACCTTC. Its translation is CASSLRQGALYGYTF.

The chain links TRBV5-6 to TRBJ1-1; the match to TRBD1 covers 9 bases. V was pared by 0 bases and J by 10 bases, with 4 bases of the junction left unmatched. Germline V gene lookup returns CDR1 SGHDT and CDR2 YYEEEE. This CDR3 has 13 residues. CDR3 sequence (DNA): TGTGCCAGCAGCTTGGAGGTGACAGGGGGAGCTTTCTTT. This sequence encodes CASSLEVTGGAFF.

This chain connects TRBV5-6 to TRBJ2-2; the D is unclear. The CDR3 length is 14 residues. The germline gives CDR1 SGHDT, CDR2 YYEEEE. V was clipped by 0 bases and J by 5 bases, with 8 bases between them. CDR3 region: CASSLVPGTGELFF. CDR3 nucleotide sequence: TGTGCCAGCAGCTTGGTCCCCGGGACCGGGGAGCTGTTTTTT.

The CDR3 nucleotides read TGTGCCAGCAGCTTTGATCAGCTCTCTGGAAACACCATATATTTT. It is translated as CASSFDQLSGNTIYF. The J gene is TRBJ1-3, the V gene TRBV7-7; D unresolved. V dropped 3 bases and J dropped 0 bases, with 9 bases sitting between them. The CDR3 spans 15 residues. The germline gives CDR1 SSHAT, CDR2 FNYEAQ (reference sequence).

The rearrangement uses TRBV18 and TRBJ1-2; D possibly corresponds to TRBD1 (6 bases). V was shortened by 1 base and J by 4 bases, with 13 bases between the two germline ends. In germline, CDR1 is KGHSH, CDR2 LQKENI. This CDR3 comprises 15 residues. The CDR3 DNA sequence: TGTGCCAGCTCACCACTTTACAGGGAGGGCTATGGCTACACCTTC. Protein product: CASSPLYREGYGYTF.

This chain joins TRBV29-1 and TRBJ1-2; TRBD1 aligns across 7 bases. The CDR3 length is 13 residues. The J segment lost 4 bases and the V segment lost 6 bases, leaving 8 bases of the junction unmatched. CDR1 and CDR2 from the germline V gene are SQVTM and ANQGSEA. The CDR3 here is CSVDREEPYGYTF. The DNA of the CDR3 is TGCAGCGTAGACAGGGAGGAGCCCTATGGCTACACCTTC.

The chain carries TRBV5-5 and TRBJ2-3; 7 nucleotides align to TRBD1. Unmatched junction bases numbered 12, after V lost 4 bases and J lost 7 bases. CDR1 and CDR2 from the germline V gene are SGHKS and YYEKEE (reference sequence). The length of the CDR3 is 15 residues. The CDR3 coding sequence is TGTGCCAGCAGCCTCCTACTCCTGACAGGGAATACGCAGTATTTT. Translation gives CASSLLLLTGNTQYF.

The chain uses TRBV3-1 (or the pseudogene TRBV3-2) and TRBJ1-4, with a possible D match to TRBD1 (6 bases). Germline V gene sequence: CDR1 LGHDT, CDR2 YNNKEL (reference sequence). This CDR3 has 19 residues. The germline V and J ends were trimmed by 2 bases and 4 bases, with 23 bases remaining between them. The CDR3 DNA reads TGTGCCAGCAGCCAACGCCCCCGGGGGGGGCCGCTATATAATGAAAAACTGTTTTTT. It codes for CASSQRPRGGPLYNEKLFF.

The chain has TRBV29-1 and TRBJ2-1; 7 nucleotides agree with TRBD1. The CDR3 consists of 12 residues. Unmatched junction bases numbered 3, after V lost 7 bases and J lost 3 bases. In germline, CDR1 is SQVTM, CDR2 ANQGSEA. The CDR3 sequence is CSAWDSYNEQFF. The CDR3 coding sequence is TGCAGCGCCTGGGACAGCTACAATGAGCAGTTCTTC.

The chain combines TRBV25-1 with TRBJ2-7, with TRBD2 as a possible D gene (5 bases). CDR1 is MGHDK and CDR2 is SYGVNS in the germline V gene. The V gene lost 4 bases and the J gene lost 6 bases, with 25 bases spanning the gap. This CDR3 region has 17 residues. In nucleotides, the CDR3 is TGTGCCAGCAGTGGCCGCACCCCCCGAGGACTCCGGGGCGAGCAGTACTTC. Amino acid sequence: CASSGRTPRGLRGEQYF.

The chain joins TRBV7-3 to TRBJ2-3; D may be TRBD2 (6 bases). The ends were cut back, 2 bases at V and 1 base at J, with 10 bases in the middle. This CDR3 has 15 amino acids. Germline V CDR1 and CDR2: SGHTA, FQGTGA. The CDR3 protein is CASSLVEGGTDTQYF. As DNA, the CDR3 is TGTGCCAGCAGCTTAGTGGAGGGAGGCACAGATACGCAGTATTTT.

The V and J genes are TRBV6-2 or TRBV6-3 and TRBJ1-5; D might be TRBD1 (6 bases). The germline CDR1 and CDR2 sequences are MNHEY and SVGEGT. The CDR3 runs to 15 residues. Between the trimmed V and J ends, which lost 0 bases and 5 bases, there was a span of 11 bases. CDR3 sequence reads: CASSYSNRAYQPQHF. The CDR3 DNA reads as TGTGCCAGCAGTTACTCGAACAGGGCCTATCAGCCCCAGCATTTT.

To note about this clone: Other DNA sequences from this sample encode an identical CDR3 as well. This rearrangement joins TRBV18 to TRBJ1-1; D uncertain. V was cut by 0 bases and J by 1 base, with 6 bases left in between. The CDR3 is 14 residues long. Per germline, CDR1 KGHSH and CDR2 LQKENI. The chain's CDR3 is CASSPPTGNTEAFF. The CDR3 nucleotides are TGTGCCAGCTCACCACCGACGGGGAACACTGAAGCTTTCTTT.